The T cell receptor beta chain under discussion was sequenced for a study of T cells in Graves' hyperthyroidism and ophthalmopathy. Overall study context: Peripheral blood was drawn at first diagnosis, prior to all treatment.

This clonotype has a count of ten or more. Trimming stripped 7 bases from V and 0 bases from J, with 13 bases between. This CDR3 is 14 amino acids long. Germline loops: CDR1 SGHVS, CDR2 FQNEAQ. There were TCR beta CDR3 regions amplified from RNA transcripts. HTBI primers drove first-round RT-PCR of the TCR CDR3. One entry per CDR3 protein, called by TCRdb with MiXCR from the multiplex PCR reads. The sample records 300,000 to 400,000 distinct CDR3 sequences, 15% to 20% being singletons. The definition of stable Graves' hyperthyroidism was no ophthalmopathy progression within 18 months. Clinical symptoms, serum thyroxine, TRAb, thyroid ultrasound and orbital computed tomography informed diagnoses. Isolation of PBMCs was performed on 10 ml fresh peripheral blood.

V and J are TRBV7-8 and TRBJ2-7, with D possibly matching TRBD1 (5 bases). The TCR sequence derives from a woman aged 45 to 65 with Graves' hyperthyroidism. The sample was blood. The CDR3 loop reads CASTIQGASYEQYF. Written as DNA, the CDR3 is TGTGCCAGCACCATACAAGGGGCCTCCTACGAGCAGTACTTC.